This T cell receptor beta chain was found in a study of T cells expressing NK-cell markers. Looking at the study overall: The study drew TCR beta repertoires from sorted CD3+CD56+NKG2C+, CD3+CD56+NKG2C- and CD3+CD56-NKG2C+ T cells.

The CDR3 is made up of 17 amino acids. Germline V gene data show CDR1 as DFQATT and CDR2 as SNEGSKA (reference sequence). It was by 5'RACE template switching with UMIs that TCR beta cDNA was made. From its re-call of the 5' RACE reads, TCRdb lists each CDR3 protein once, without DNA. The specimen's table records roughly 390,000 distinct CDR3 sequences. The specimen sequenced was blood T cells: a sorted CD56 or NKG2C T cell subset, CD4+ or CD8+ T cells, or bulk PBMC T cells (not recorded which). The gene calls are TRBV20-1 and TRBJ2-1; TCRdb's D gene call, TRBD2, goes unchecked for lack of DNA. The receptor's source is a woman aged 45-59 years in good health. CDR3: CSARVQHGTSGYNEQFF.